These 21 T cell receptor beta chains share one sample of origin, sequenced in a study of cytomegalovirus exposure and HLA in healthy donors. This PCR relied on a set of 60 Vbeta primers and 13 Jbeta primers. Libraries were prepared by immunoSEQ multiplex PCR; TCRdb keeps only in-frame clonotypes and omits some of them. The sample carries around 120,000 clones, around 80% recorded once. The sequenced material came from PBMCs. The receptors were sampled from a man aged 25 to 45 in good health and CMV-seropositive.

The chain recombines TRBV9 with TRBJ2-2; TRBD2 matches 9 bases. Germline-derived CDR1 and CDR2 are SGDLS and YYNGEE. The V and J ends lost 5 bases and 6 bases, in that order; junction bases with no gene match: 11. This CDR3 is built from 16 residues. This chain's CDR3 is CASSPEGGLASGELFF. In DNA, the CDR3 is TGTGCCAGCAGTCCAGAAGGGGGACTAGCATCCGGGGAGCTGTTTTTT. Variable domain in full (rest from reference TRBV9 and TRBJ2-2): DSGVTQTPKHLITATGQRVTLRCSPRSGDLSVYWYQQSLDQGLQFLIQYYNGEERAKGNILERFSAQQFPDLHSELNLSSLELGDSALYFCASSPEGGLASGELFFGEGSRLTVL.

The chain employs TRBV4-3 and TRBJ1-1; possible D gene TRBD1, 6 bases. There are 14 residues in the CDR3. The germline gives CDR1 LGHNA, CDR2 YSLEER. V gave up 4 bases and J gave up 4 bases, with 13 bases separating them. The chain's CDR3 is CASSRRGGGTEAFF. The CDR3 coding sequence is TGCGCCAGCAGCCGGAGGGGGGGCGGCACTGAAGCTTTCTTT.

V and J are TRBV5-1 and TRBJ2-3; 8 bases agree with TRBD1. Germline assignment: CDR1 SGHRS and CDR2 YFSETQ. The CDR3 has 15 residues. With 9 bases clipped from V and 0 bases from J, the junction kept 9 bases outside the gene matches. The CDR3 reads CATSLDRASTDTQYF. The CDR3 DNA follows: TGCGCCACCTCCTTGGACAGGGCTAGCACAGATACGCAGTATTTT.

This clone has more than one count but fewer than ten. The junction differs from germline at one of its ends, possibly a read error. The V and J genes are TRBV30 and TRBJ2-1, with TRBD2 matching 8 bases. The CDR3 length is 14 residues. Germline V gene lookup returns CDR1 GTSNPN and CDR2 SVGIG (reference sequence). The CDR3, as DNA: TGTGCCTGGAGTAAGGTTAGCGGGAATAATCTTATGCTCTTC. It translates to CAWSKVSGNNLMLF.

The V call is TRBV11-2, the J call TRBJ2-3, with a possible D match to TRBD1 (5 bases). The length of the CDR3 is 18 residues. V dropped 4 bases and J dropped 1 base, with 21 bases sitting between them. CDR1 and CDR2 from the germline V gene are SGHAT and FQNNGV. DNA of the CDR3: TGTGCCAGCAGCTCGACAGAAGGCTCCAACCTCGGCACAGATACGCAGTATTTT. The encoded protein is CASSSTEGSNLGTDTQYF. Full variable domain (remainder filled in from reference TRBV11-2 and TRBJ2-3): EAGVAQSPRYKIIEKRQSVAFWCNPISGHATLYWYQQILGQGPKLLIQFQNNGVVDDSQLPKDRFSAERLKGVDSTLKIQPAKLEDSAVYLCASSSTEGSNLGTDTQYFGPGTRLTVL.

A word on this clone: The junction departs from the called germline gene at one end, perhaps through a read error. The chain recombines TRBV7-9 with TRBJ2-5; 8 bases align to TRBD1. From germline, CDR1 is SEHNR and CDR2 FQNEAQ (reference sequence). This CDR3 spans 16 amino acids. CDR3 protein: CSSSHRTGTLKETQYF. The CDR3 bases are TGTTCCAGCAGCCATCGGACAGGGACGTTAAAGGAGACCCAGTACTTC. Looking up the rest from reference TRBV7-9 and TRBJ2-5 gives the full variable domain: DTGVSQNPRHKITKRGQNVTFRCDPISEHNRLYWYRQTLGQGPEFLTYFQNEAQLEKSRLLSDRFSAERPKGSFSTLEIQRTEQGDSAMYLCSSSHRTGTLKETQYFGPGTRLLVL.

The chain uses TRBV19 and TRBJ2-7; TRBD2 matches at 7 bases. This CDR3 is 16 amino acids long. The ends lost 5 bases at V and 0 bases at J; junction bases unmatched: 10. The germline gives CDR1 LNHDA, CDR2 SQIVND (reference sequence). CDR3 residues: CASSPRAAGFSYEQYF. CDR3 DNA sequence: TGTGCCAGTAGTCCCCGGGCAGCGGGGTTCTCCTACGAGCAGTACTTC.

This clone has more than one count but fewer than ten. CDR3 protein: CASSPHDRVNTGELFF. For the CDR3, the DNA is TGTGCCAGCAGCCCCCATGACAGGGTGAACACCGGGGAGCTGTTTTTT. The chain has TRBV5-4 and TRBJ2-2, with 7 nucleotides matching TRBD1. The CDR3 consists of 16 residues. V lost 4 bases, J lost 1 base, and 7 bases stayed unmatched. Germline-derived CDR1 and CDR2 are SGHNT and YYREEE (reference sequence).

The J gene is TRBJ2-5, the V gene TRBV10-3; weak D call: TRBD2 (5 bases). The CDR3 loop spans 12 amino acids. The germline V gene has CDR1 ENHRY and CDR2 SYGVKD. The V end lost 10 bases, the J end lost 5 bases, and 14 bases lay between the germline ends. CDR3 in DNA: TGTGCCAATTCGGACTCGTCGGAGACCCAGTACTTC. This sequence encodes CANSDSSETQYF.

The chain is built from TRBV18 and TRBJ2-3; possibly TRBD2 for D (5 bases). Germline-derived CDR1 and CDR2 are KGHSH and LQKENI. The CDR3 length is 13 residues. The V and J ends lost 3 bases and 5 bases respectively, with 9 bases between them. The CDR3 is CASSPGVGDTQYF. CDR3 DNA: TGTGCCAGCTCACCGGGAGTCGGAGATACGCAGTATTTT.

The gene calls are TRBV6-5 and TRBJ2-1; TRBD1 matches at 7 bases. The CDR3 runs 14 residues. In germline, CDR1 is MNHEY, CDR2 SVGAGI. V gave up 7 bases and J gave up 0 bases; unmatched junction bases: 3. CDR3: CASMTGYSYNEQFF. The CDR3 coding sequence is TGTGCCAGCATGACAGGGTACTCCTACAATGAGCAGTTCTTC.

V is TRBV7-6 and J is TRBJ1-5; TRBD1 matches 11 bases. Germline CDR1 reads SGHVS; CDR2 reads FNYEAQ. J was trimmed by 6 bases and V by 0 bases; bases with no gene match: 4. The CDR3 is 16 amino acids. The CDR3 bases are TGTGCCAGCAGCTTAGCGTTGGGACAGGGGGGTCAGCCCCAGCATTTT. This encodes CASSLALGQGGQPQHF.

The J gene is TRBJ2-3, the V gene TRBV2, with 10 bases lining up with TRBD2. This CDR3 contains 15 residues. V lost 5 bases to trimming and J lost 1 base; unmatched junction nucleotides: 3. The germline CDR1 and CDR2 sequences are SNHLY and FYNNEI. CDR3 amino acids: CASSSGTSGTDTQYF. The CDR3 DNA follows: TGTGCCAGCAGTAGTGGGACTAGCGGCACAGATACGCAGTATTTT. The whole variable domain, filled in from reference TRBV2 and TRBJ2-3, reads EPEVTQTPSHQVTQMGQEVILRCVPISNHLYFYWYRQILGQKVEFLVSFYNNEISEKSEIFDDQFSVERPDGSNFTLKIRSTKLEDSAMYFCASSSGTSGTDTQYFGPGTRLTVL.

This clone was recorded a few times. CDR3 amino acids: CASSRDRDEKLFF. DNA for the CDR3: TGTGCCAGCAGCCGGGACAGAGATGAAAAACTGTTTTTT. V and J are TRBV19 and TRBJ1-4, with 7 bases lining up with TRBD1. V lost 9 bases to trimming and J lost 6 bases; unmatched junction nucleotides: 7. The CDR3 has 13 residues. Per the germline V gene, CDR1 is LNHDA and CDR2 is SQIVND (reference sequence).

Only one count was recorded for this clone. CDR3 protein: CASTTDRWGTEAFF. CDR3 bases: TGTGCCAGCACCACGGACAGATGGGGCACTGAAGCTTTCTTT. V gene TRBV6-1 combines with J gene TRBJ1-1, with D maybe TRBD1 (6 bases). CDR1 and CDR2 (germline): MNHNS, SASEGT. The CDR3 loop spans 14 amino acids. With 7 bases removed from V and 4 bases from J, the gap between germline ends came to 16 bases.

The chain recombines TRBV7-2 with TRBJ2-3, with a tentative D call TRBD1 (5 bases). Germline V gene lookup returns CDR1 SGHTA and CDR2 FQGNSA. V dropped 3 bases and J dropped 4 bases, with 11 bases sitting between them. This CDR3 has 14 residues. The CDR3 here is CASSLQGGPDTQYF. CDR3 sequence (DNA): TGTGCCAGCAGCTTGCAGGGTGGGCCAGATACGCAGTATTTT.

The rearrangement joins TRBV7-3 to TRBJ2-1; tentative D call: TRBD2 (5 bases). Trimming shortened V by 5 bases and J by 0 bases, and 8 bases separated the two germline ends. The CDR3 has 14 amino acids. Germline V gene lookup returns CDR1 SGHTA and CDR2 FQGTGA. CDR3 nucleotides: TGTGCCAGCAGCCGGGGAACCTCCTACAATGAGCAGTTCTTC. Translated, it gives CASSRGTSYNEQFF. Full variable domain (outside the CDR3, taken from reference TRBV7-3 and TRBJ2-1): GAGVSQTPSNKVTEKGKYVELRCDPISGHTALYWYRQSLGQGPEFLIYFQGTGAADDSGLPNDRFFAVRPEGSVSTLKIQRTERGDSAVYLCASSRGTSYNEQFFGPGTRLTVL.

The table lists this clone with a few counts. The chain links TRBV27 to TRBJ1-5; D gene ambiguous. The V and J ends lost 5 bases and 2 bases respectively, with 19 bases between them. Per germline, CDR1 MNHEY and CDR2 SMNVEV (reference sequence). The CDR3 consists of 17 residues. The CDR3 region has the DNA TGTGCCAGCAGTCAAACCTGGGCCACCGTTGGCAATCAGCCCCAGCATTTT. Its translation: CASSQTWATVGNQPQHF.

This clone occurred a few times. This chain joins TRBV18 and TRBJ2-1; TRBD2 matches at 12 bases. The germline V gene encodes CDR1 KGHSH and CDR2 LQKENI. This CDR3 contains 16 residues. V lost 4 bases to trimming and J lost 5 bases; unmatched junction nucleotides: 6. The CDR3 region is CASSLTTSGGDNEQFF. The CDR3 nucleotides are TGTGCCAGCTCACTTACGACTAGCGGGGGTGACAATGAGCAGTTCTTC.

V is TRBV5-1 and J is TRBJ1-2; D is ambiguous. The CDR3 has 12 residues. From germline, CDR1 is SGHRS and CDR2 YFSETQ. Trimming shortened V by 2 bases and J by 0 bases, and 2 bases separated the two germline ends. The CDR3 DNA reads as TGCGCCAGCAGCTTTACTAACTATGGCTACACCTTC. Translation gives CASSFTNYGYTF.

The J gene is TRBJ1-5, the V gene TRBV7-2, with 8 bases aligning to TRBD1. There are 15 residues in the CDR3. V was pared by 3 bases and J by 3 bases, with 4 bases of the junction left unmatched. From germline, CDR1 is SGHTA and CDR2 FQGNSA. The CDR3 DNA sequence: TGTGCCAGCAGCTTGCAGGGGGCTGCCAATCAGCCCCAGCATTTT. It encodes CASSLQGAANQPQHF.